This TCR beta chain comes out of a study of blood T cell repertoires in COVID-19. The overall study: Samples taken during acute and convalescent COVID-19 were collected in the United States, Italy and Spain.

Germline loops: CDR1 LGHNT, CDR2 FRNRAP. V was shortened by 2 bases and J by 1 base, with 6 bases between the two germline ends. The CDR3 sequence is 14 residues long. This clone was seen a single time. Per the original methods: Reference gene primers were amplified, and this amplification served to estimate nucleated cell counts. Sequencing used immunoSEQ multiplex PCR; TCRdb keeps in-frame clones, though not all of them. That table gives V, J and clone size, and the DNA gave D and trimming. Of 84,000 or so clones detected, 70% to 85% appear once; the ten largest clones hold around 10%. The receptor comes from a man aged 70 or older with acute or convalescent COVID-19. The V and J genes are TRBV12-5 and TRBJ1-5; unclear D gene. Sequenced input: peripheral blood. The CDR3 region is CASGLLRSNQPQHF. The CDR3 DNA reads TGTGCTAGTGGTTTGTTGAGAAGCAATCAGCCCCAGCATTTT.